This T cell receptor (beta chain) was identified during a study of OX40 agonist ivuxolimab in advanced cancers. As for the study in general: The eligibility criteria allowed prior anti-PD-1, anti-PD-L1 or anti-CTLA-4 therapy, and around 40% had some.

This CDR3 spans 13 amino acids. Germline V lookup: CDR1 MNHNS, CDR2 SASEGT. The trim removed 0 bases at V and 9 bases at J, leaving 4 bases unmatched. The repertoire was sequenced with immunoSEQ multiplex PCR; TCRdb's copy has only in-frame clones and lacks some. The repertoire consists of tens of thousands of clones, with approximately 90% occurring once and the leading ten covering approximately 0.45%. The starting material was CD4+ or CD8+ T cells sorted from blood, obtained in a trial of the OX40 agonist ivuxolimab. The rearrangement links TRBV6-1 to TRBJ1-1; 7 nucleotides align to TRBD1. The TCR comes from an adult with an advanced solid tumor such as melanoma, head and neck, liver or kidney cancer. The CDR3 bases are TGTGCCAGCAGTGAAGCGTCGAGGGGGCAAGCTTTCTTT. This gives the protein CASSEASRGQAFF.